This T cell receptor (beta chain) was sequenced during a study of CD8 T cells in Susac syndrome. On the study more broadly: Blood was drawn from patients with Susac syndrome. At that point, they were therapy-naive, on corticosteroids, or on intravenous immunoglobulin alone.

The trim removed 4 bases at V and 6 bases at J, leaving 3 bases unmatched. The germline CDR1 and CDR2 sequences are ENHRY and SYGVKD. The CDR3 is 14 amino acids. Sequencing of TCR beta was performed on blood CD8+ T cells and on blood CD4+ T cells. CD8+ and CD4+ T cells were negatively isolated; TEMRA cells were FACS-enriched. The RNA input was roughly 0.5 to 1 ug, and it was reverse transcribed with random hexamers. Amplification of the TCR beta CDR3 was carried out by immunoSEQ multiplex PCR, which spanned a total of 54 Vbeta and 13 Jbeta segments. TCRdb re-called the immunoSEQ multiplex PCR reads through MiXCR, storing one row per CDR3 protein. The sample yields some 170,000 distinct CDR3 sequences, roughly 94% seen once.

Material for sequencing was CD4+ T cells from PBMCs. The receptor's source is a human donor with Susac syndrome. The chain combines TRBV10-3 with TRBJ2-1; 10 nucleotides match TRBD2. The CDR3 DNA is TGTGCCATCAGTGCAACTAGCGGGGCCAATGAGCAGTTCTTC. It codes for CAISATSGANEQFF.